The source of this T cell receptor beta chain is a study of T cells after posttransplantation cyclophosphamide. Treatment was busulfan-fludarabine conditioning, a marrow graft, and cyclophosphamide on days +3 and +4. TCRdb's table, derived via immunoSEQ multiplex PCR, lists solely in-frame clones and lacks some. Singletons are absent from the sample, which has 5,500 to 6,500 clones. This CDR3 has 17 residues. Germline CDR1 reads SGHRS; CDR2 reads YFSETQ. The junction had 13 bases not matched to a gene; V was cut back by 4 bases and J by 2 bases. Whole-study findings and limits: Blood and skin or GI T cell repertoires showed limited TRB overlap.

This clone was detected only a few times. The antigen is not known. This clonotype was obtained from a male patient between 60 and 69 years old who received an allogeneic stem cell transplant from a related donor, was CMV-positive, and had no GVHD. Some T cells may be graft donor cells. Source: PBMCs, taken after allogeneic stem cell transplant with posttransplant cyclophosphamide. The chain joins TRBV5-1 to TRBJ1-1, with 8 bases matching TRBD1. In DNA form, the CDR3 reads TGCGCCAGCAGCCCCGGACAGGGTTTAATGGGCAACACTGAAGCTTTCTTT. This codes for CASSPGQGLMGNTEAFF.